Shown below are 15 T cell receptor beta chains from a single sample sequenced in a study of cytomegalovirus exposure and HLA in healthy donors (dated by TCRdb to about 2017). Library creation used the immunoSEQ multiplex PCR assay. The multiplex PCR relied on a mix of 60 forward primers for TCR Vbeta segments and 13 reverse primers for TCR Jbeta segments. TCRdb re-hosts the immuneACCESS table, in-frame sequences only. Its copies lack some clones; in the studies checked, an unresolved V gene accounts for under half of them, and the cause for the rest is not known. This sample has 120,000 or so clones in its table, and approximately 80% of those were observed once. In total, the top ten clones hold approximately 8.8% of the sample. The material sequenced was PBMCs. Source of these receptors: a female donor in good health and CMV-seropositive.

V gene TRBV15 combines with J gene TRBJ2-5, with TRBD2 matching 15 bases. Germline V lookup: CDR1 LNHNV, CDR2 YYDKDF (reference sequence). The J segment lost 4 bases and the V segment lost 3 bases, leaving 6 bases of the junction unmatched. The CDR3 is 17 amino acids. The CDR3 DNA reads as TGTGCCACCAGCAGGATGGGACTAGCGGGGGGACGAGAGACCCAGTACTTC. Translated, it gives CATSRMGLAGGRETQYF.

J is TRBJ1-2 and V is TRBV28, with D possibly TRBD1 on 6 matching bases. This CDR3 comprises 15 residues. CDR1 MDHEN and CDR2 SYDVKM come from the germline V gene. V shed 3 bases and J shed 7 bases, with 18 bases lying between them. The DNA of the CDR3 is TGTGCCAGCAGTTTGGATACGGGGGGGGCGGGTGGCTACACCTTC. Its translation is CASSLDTGGAGGYTF.

This chain connects TRBV2 to TRBJ2-1, with D possibly being TRBD2 (6 bases). Germline CDR1 reads SNHLY; CDR2 reads FYNNEI. Trimming removed 5 bases at V and 9 bases at J, with 14 bases between. There are 13 residues in the CDR3. The CDR3 protein is CASSQEREAEQFF. CDR3 in DNA: TGTGCCAGCAGTCAAGAGAGGGAGGCTGAGCAGTTCTTC.

This clone was seen a handful of times. The chain combines TRBV4-1 with TRBJ1-1; a possible D gene is TRBD1 (6 bases). V was pared by 3 bases and J by 5 bases, with 10 bases between. There are 13 residues in the CDR3. Germline CDR1 and CDR2: MGHRA and YSYEKL. CDR3 bases: TGCGCCAGCAGCCAGGGCAGGGGAACTGAAGCTTTCTTT. Amino acids: CASSQGRGTEAFF.

This chain joins TRBV7-9 and TRBJ1-6; 8 nucleotides align to TRBD1. The ends lost 2 bases at V and 9 bases at J; junction bases unmatched: 3. CDR3 length: 14 amino acids. The germline V gene encodes CDR1 SEHNR and CDR2 FQNEAQ (reference sequence). CDR3 nucleotides: TGTGCCAGCAGCTTACAGGGGGCTCGTTCACCCCTCCACTTT. This encodes CASSLQGARSPLHF.

This chain connects TRBV5-1 to TRBJ2-3; TRBD1 matches 9 bases. The V gene's germline CDR1 is SGHRS and CDR2 YFSETQ. Unmatched junction bases numbered 14, after V lost 7 bases and J lost 5 bases. This CDR3 comprises 16 residues. CDR3 residues: CASAAGQGPYLDTQYF. In DNA form, the CDR3 reads TGCGCCAGCGCCGCAGGACAGGGGCCCTACTTAGATACGCAGTATTTT.

This chain links TRBV9 with TRBJ2-2, with 8 nucleotides matching TRBD1. The CDR3 spans 16 residues. Germline loops: CDR1 SGDLS, CDR2 YYNGEE. The V gene end was trimmed by 1 base and the J gene end by 2 bases; junction bases not matched to a gene: 4. The CDR3, as DNA: TGTGCCAGCAGCGTAACGGGACAGGCAAACACCGGGGAGCTGTTTTTT. This codes for CASSVTGQANTGELFF.

V usage is TRBV18 and J usage is TRBJ1-6; maybe TRBD1 (6 bases). This CDR3 contains 14 residues. Germline-derived CDR1 and CDR2 are KGHSH and LQKENI. With 4 bases removed from V and 8 bases from J, the gap between germline ends came to 12 bases. CDR3 DNA sequence: TGTGCCAGCTCACTACAGGGAGCTGATTCACCCCTCCACTTT. Translation: CASSLQGADSPLHF.

V and J are TRBV13 and TRBJ2-7; 9 nucleotides agree with TRBD1. CDR1 is PRHDT and CDR2 is FYEKMQ in the germline V gene (reference sequence). This CDR3 region has 16 residues. Trimming cost V 5 bases and J 3 bases; bases outside gene matches: 11. CDR3 sequence reads: CASSPNGGQGSYEQYF. The DNA of the CDR3 is TGTGCCAGCAGCCCGAACGGGGGACAGGGCAGCTACGAGCAGTACTTC.

The V and J genes are TRBV27 and TRBJ1-4; D perhaps matches TRBD1 (6 bases). The CDR3 spans 15 residues. V was trimmed by 2 bases and J by 8 bases, leaving 15 bases between them. Germline V gives CDR1 MNHEY, CDR2 SMNVEV (reference sequence). The chain's CDR3 is CASSLVPGAREKLFF. DNA of the CDR3: TGTGCCAGCAGTTTAGTCCCAGGGGCTCGGGAAAAACTGTTTTTT.

The chain links TRBV12-5 to TRBJ1-1; D unresolved. The CDR3 has 12 amino acids. V dropped 7 bases and J dropped 1 base, with 7 bases sitting between them. CDR1 is LGHNT and CDR2 is FRNRAP in the germline V gene. The CDR3 is CASVQANTEAFF. In DNA, the CDR3 is TGTGCTAGTGTTCAGGCGAACACTGAAGCTTTCTTT.

V usage is TRBV5-4 and J usage is TRBJ2-1; D remains unclear. With 0 bases removed from V and 9 bases from J, the gap between germline ends came to 10 bases. Germline assignment: CDR1 SGHNT and CDR2 YYREEE (reference sequence). The CDR3 sequence is 13 residues long. CDR3 DNA sequence: TGTGCCAGCAGCTTGGGCAGCTGGGCTGAGCAGTTCTTC. Translated, it gives CASSLGSWAEQFF.

The chain has TRBV28 and TRBJ2-4, with D possibly being TRBD2 (5 bases). Trimming pared 4 bases from V and 2 bases from J, leaving 12 bases between. The germline CDR1 and CDR2 sequences are MDHEN and SYDVKM. The CDR3 sequence is 15 residues long. CDR3 bases: TGTGCCAGCAGTTCCGGGGAAGGCCCCAAAAACATTCAGTACTTC. This encodes CASSSGEGPKNIQYF.

The chain couples TRBV19 to TRBJ1-5; a possible D gene is TRBD1 (6 bases). Germline values: CDR1 LNHDA, CDR2 SQIVND (reference sequence). This CDR3 has 14 residues. Trimming removed 5 bases at V and 8 bases at J, with 16 bases between. CDR3 loop: CASSPGGPPEPQHF. In nucleotides, the CDR3 is TGTGCCAGTAGTCCCGGGGGGCCACCAGAGCCCCAGCATTTT. Full variable domain (remainder filled in from reference TRBV19 and TRBJ1-5): DGGITQSPKYLFRKEGQNVTLSCEQNLNHDAMYWYRQDPGQGLRLIYYSQIVNDFQKGDIAEGYSVSREKKESFPLTVTSAQKNPTAFYLCASSPGGPPEPQHFGDGTRLSIL.

V and J are TRBV5-6 and TRBJ2-1; 10 bases line up with TRBD1. Germline CDR1 is SGHDT and CDR2 is YYEEEE. The CDR3 extends over 17 amino acids. Trimming cost V 1 base and J 0 bases; bases outside gene matches: 4. CDR3 bases: TGTGCCAGCAGCTTGTCCCGACAGGGGGCCTCCTACAATGAGCAGTTCTTC. This codes for CASSLSRQGASYNEQFF.